Described below is a single T cell receptor beta chain sequence and its context. The V gene's germline CDR1 is MGHRA and CDR2 YSYEKL. The CDR3 sequence is 16 residues long. The V end was cut by 0 bases, the J end by 5 bases, with 16 bases between. The record originates from a study of beta chain features in type 1 diabetes. Since all of the isolated RNA was reverse transcribed, expressed TCRB transcripts were what got sequenced. Assay used: immunoSEQ multiplex PCR; TCRdb lists only in-frame clones, some missing. Of about 930,000 clones in the sample, 15% to 20% were seen once. The clonotype comes from a woman aged 18-35 years in good health. The chain recombines TRBV4-1 with TRBJ1-1; D is unresolved. Sequenced: naive CD4+ T cells from blood. This CDR3 reads CASSQEKSGGGTEAFF. The CDR3 bases are TGCGCCAGCAGCCAAGAGAAGTCAGGCGGCGGGACTGAAGCTTTCTTT.